The 8 T cell receptor beta chains reported below all come from one sample, sequenced in a study of T cells in Graves' hyperthyroidism and ophthalmopathy. TCR beta CDR3 regions were amplified from RNA. The TCR CDR3 first-round RT-PCR relied on the HTBI primer set. TCRdb analysed the multiplex PCR reads with MiXCR anew, one entry per CDR3 protein. The data contain around 300,000 distinct CDR3 sequences, 10% to 15% of them seen just once; the ten biggest clones take up almost 8%. Sequenced material: blood. The origin of the receptors is a woman between 25 and 40 years old with Graves' hyperthyroidism that later progressed to Graves' ophthalmopathy.

The sample holds a few counts of this clonotype. This sequence joins TRBV28 and TRBJ2-7; 12 bases agree with TRBD1. In germline, CDR1 is MDHEN, CDR2 SYDVKM. With 5 bases clipped from V and 5 bases from J, the junction kept 16 bases outside the gene matches. The CDR3 is 18 amino acids. The CDR3 sequence is CASSLKIRGTGGYHEQYF. In nucleotides, the CDR3 is TGTGCCAGCAGTCTTAAGATCCGCGGGACAGGGGGCTACCACGAGCAGTACTTC.

V and J are TRBV7-3 and TRBJ2-1, with 11 bases lining up with TRBD2. Trimming removed 6 bases from V and 5 bases from J; junction bases left unmatched: 9. The germline V gene has CDR1 SGHTA and CDR2 FQGTGA. The CDR3 runs to 16 residues. The CDR3 sequence: CASRLTPGLADNEQFF. In DNA form, the CDR3 reads TGTGCCAGCAGACTAACTCCGGGACTAGCGGACAATGAGCAGTTCTTC.

This clonotype was seen many times. The V and J genes are TRBV28 and TRBJ2-5; 13 nucleotides match TRBD2. J gave up 5 bases and V 5 bases, and 11 bases lay outside the gene matches. This CDR3 is built from 17 residues. CDR1 and CDR2 (germline): MDHEN, SYDVKM. The CDR3 region has the DNA TGTGCCAGCAGTATGGGACTAGCGGGAATGGTCGGGGAGACCCAGTACTTC. Translated: CASSMGLAGMVGETQYF.

The V gene is TRBV2, the J gene TRBJ2-7; TRBD2 aligns across 11 bases. J was trimmed by 3 bases and V by 2 bases; bases with no gene match: 12. The CDR3 consists of 18 residues. Germline CDR1 is SNHLY and CDR2 is FYNNEI. The CDR3 region has the DNA TGTGCCAGCAGTGAATCTGGACTAGCGGGCCTCGGCAACTACGAGCAGTACTTC. It translates to CASSESGLAGLGNYEQYF. Based on the CDR3 plus reference TRBV2 and TRBJ2-7, the full variable domain is EPEVTQTPSHQVTQMGQEVILRCVPISNHLYFYWYRQILGQKVEFLVSFYNNEISEKSEIFDDQFSVERPDGSNFTLKIRSTKLEDSAMYFCASSESGLAGLGNYEQYFGPGTRLTVT.

On this clonotype itself: A much larger clone sits a single nucleotide away, making a read error possible. The V and J genes are TRBV4-3 and TRBJ2-1, with a possible D match to TRBD1 (6 bases). The CDR3 has 13 residues. Per germline, CDR1 LGHNA and CDR2 YSLEER. The CDR3 protein is CASSQDWGREQCF. CDR3 DNA sequence: TGCGCCAGCAGCCAAGATTGGGGGCGTGAGCAGTGCTTC.

This clonotype was recorded many times. The chain employs TRBV6-2 or TRBV6-3 and TRBJ1-2; D might be TRBD1 (5 bases). Germline lookup yields CDR1 MNHEY and CDR2 SVGEGT. V lost 4 bases and J 2 bases, leaving 11 bases between the germline ends. There are 14 residues in the CDR3. Here the CDR3 reads CASSSMGLNYGYTF. CDR3 nucleotide sequence: TGTGCCAGCAGTTCCATGGGACTGAACTATGGCTACACCTTC.

Here the CDR3 reads CASSPETANTEAFF. The CDR3 nucleotides read TGTGCCAGTAGTCCCGAGACGGCGAACACTGAAGCTTTCTTT. V and J are TRBV19 and TRBJ1-1; D is unclear. This CDR3 has 14 residues. Germline V CDR1 and CDR2: LNHDA, SQIVND (reference sequence). V was pared by 5 bases and J by 1 base, with 11 bases between. The whole variable domain, filled in from reference TRBV19 and TRBJ1-1, reads DGGITQSPKYLFRKEGQNVTLSCEQNLNHDAMYWYRQDPGQGLRLIYYSQIVNDFQKGDIAEGYSVSREKKESFPLTVTSAQKNPTAFYLCASSPETANTEAFFGQGTRLTVV.

This clonotype appeared many times. V is TRBV2 and J is TRBJ2-3, with D possibly being TRBD1 (5 bases). The V end was cut by 4 bases, the J end by 2 bases, with 10 bases between. CDR3 length equals 14 residues. CDR1 and CDR2 (germline): SNHLY, FYNNEI. The CDR3 loop is CASSVGVTTDTQYF. CDR3 DNA: TGTGCCAGCAGTGTAGGGGTGACCACAGATACGCAGTATTTT.